This TCR beta chain was sequenced during a study of shared clonotypes between healthy human individuals. Whole-study context: The cohort had two women and three men, ages 18 to 49.

Assay used: immunoSEQ multiplex PCR; TCRdb lists only in-frame clones, some missing. In the table there are 2 million to 2.5 million clones, around 95% of which are singletons. Comments on this clone: At the DNA level, this CDR3 is encoded by other sequences in the same sample as well.

Healthy and HIV-negative, the adult donors had no recent acute infections or vaccinations. The CDR3 loop spans 14 amino acids. CDR1 and CDR2 (germline): MNHNS, SASEGT. The V gene end was trimmed by 3 bases and the J gene end by 4 bases; junction bases not matched to a gene: 4. This TCR was recovered from a man younger than 35 in good health. The rearrangement links TRBV6-1 to TRBJ1-2; 8 nucleotides match TRBD1. Sequencing was performed on naive CD4+ T cells sorted from blood. Subset described: CD45RA+ positively selected. The CDR3 DNA reads as TGTGCCAGCAGTGAGGCTACAGGGGGCTATGGCTACACCTTC. Its protein is CASSEATGGYGYTF.